The 13 T cell receptor beta chains given below trace back to one sample, sequenced in a study of blood T cells in healthy people across ages. A second PCR of 7 to 11 cycles used a sample-barcoded 5' primer and a J-beta primer mix. Via MiXCR, TCRdb re-called the 5' RACE reads, giving one row per CDR3 protein. The top ten clones hold 0.65% to 0.75% of a sample with around 1,000,000 distinct CDR3 sequences, about 25% of them seen once. This sample was shared with a second study, whose subject was T cells of mothers and their children.

Sequencing was performed on blood. These TCRs come from a girl aged 2 to 9 in good health.

This chain joins TRBV12-3 or TRBV12-4 and TRBJ2-7, with TRBD2 as a possible D gene (7 bases). Trimming removed 5 bases from V and 7 bases from J, with 15 bases in between. The CDR3 contains 13 residues. CDR3 DNA: TGTGCCAGCAGTGCGGAGGGGGGGCTGGAGCAGTACTTC. Protein: CASSAEGGLEQYF.

The genes are TRBV28 and TRBJ2-1, with TRBD1 as a possible D gene (6 bases). The J call may be mistaken, given a closer DNA end match to TRBJ2-5. This CDR3 spans 16 amino acids. Germline CDR1 is MDHEN and CDR2 is SYDVKM. In DNA form, the CDR3 reads TGTGCCAGCAGTGGGGGCGGGCACAAGCTCCAAGAGACCCAGTACTTC. This encodes CASSGGGHKLQETQYF.

The chain uses TRBV7-2 and TRBJ2-3; 7 nucleotides match TRBD2. The CDR3 is 17 residues long. Germline V gene sequence: CDR1 SGHTA, CDR2 FQGNSA. V gave up 2 bases and J gave up 0 bases; unmatched junction bases: 8. The CDR3 sequence: CASSLSQAGASTDTQYF. The CDR3 region has the DNA TGTGCCAGCAGCTTATCGCAGGCGGGAGCAAGCACAGATACGCAGTATTTT.

The chain couples TRBV4-3 to TRBJ1-1; D is perhaps TRBD1 (6 bases). Germline CDR1 reads LGHNA; CDR2 reads YSLEER. Trimming stripped 0 bases from V and 4 bases from J, with 21 bases between. The CDR3 sequence is 18 residues long. The CDR3 DNA follows: TGCGCCAGCAGCCAAGATGGGGCTTCCGGGGGCCGGGGCACTGAAGCTTTCTTT. Its protein product is CASSQDGASGGRGTEAFF.

This clonotype was seen a handful of times. The genes are TRBV4-1 and TRBJ2-7; perhaps TRBD2 as D (5 bases). The germline gives CDR1 MGHRA, CDR2 YSYEKL. V was clipped by 4 bases and J by 4 bases, with 17 bases between them. There are 15 residues in the CDR3. The CDR3 sequence is CASSPPGLKQYEQYF. DNA of the CDR3: TGCGCCAGCAGCCCACCAGGACTTAAGCAATACGAGCAGTACTTC.

This rearrangement joins TRBV12-3 or TRBV12-4 to TRBJ2-5, with D perhaps matching TRBD1 (5 bases). CDR3 length: 15 residues. Trimming shortened V by 4 bases and J by 5 bases, and 17 bases separated the two germline ends. The CDR3 DNA reads TGTGCCAGCAGTTCCTTTAGGGGATCCAAGGAGACCCAGTACTTC. It specifies CASSSFRGSKETQYF.

This clonotype appeared a few times. The V and J genes are TRBV3-1 and TRBJ2-3; 10 bases map to TRBD2. The V gene end was trimmed by 5 bases and the J gene end by 2 bases; junction bases not matched to a gene: 7. The CDR3 is 16 amino acids. The germline V gene has CDR1 LGHDT and CDR2 YNNKEL (reference sequence). CDR3 residues: CASSSRTSGNTDTQYF. Here the CDR3 DNA reads TGTGCCAGCAGCTCCAGGACTAGCGGAAACACAGATACGCAGTATTTT.

A few counts support this clonotype. The chain couples TRBV20-1 to TRBJ2-5, with D tentatively TRBD2 (6 bases). V lost 5 bases, J lost 5 bases, and 12 bases lay in between. Germline lookup yields CDR1 DFQATT and CDR2 SNEGSKA (reference sequence). There are 12 residues in the CDR3. The CDR3 spells CSAEAGLETQYF. CDR3 sequence (DNA): TGCAGTGCTGAGGCGGGATTGGAGACCCAGTACTTC.

This sequence joins TRBV7-6 and TRBJ1-1; D may be TRBD1 (5 bases). V lost 5 bases and J lost 4, with 17 bases in between. The germline V gene has CDR1 SGHVS and CDR2 FNYEAQ. CDR3 length: 15 residues. The CDR3 sequence: CASSPSLGVGTEAFF. CDR3 nucleotide sequence: TGTGCCAGCAGCCCTTCCCTAGGGGTCGGCACTGAAGCTTTCTTT.

In its sample, this clonotype was seen a few times. The chain uses TRBV4-1 and TRBJ2-7, with 10 bases that match TRBD2. CDR1 and CDR2 (germline): MGHRA, YSYEKL. V was clipped by 2 bases and J by 1 base; unmatched bases: 5. This CDR3 region has 16 residues. CDR3 sequence reads: CASSQPTSGTSYEQYF. CDR3 DNA sequence: TGCGCCAGCAGCCAACCCACTAGCGGGACATCCTACGAGCAGTACTTC.

V gene TRBV6-2 or TRBV6-3 combines with J gene TRBJ1-5; 9 nucleotides agree with TRBD1. This CDR3 has 15 residues. Trimming at V came to 4 bases and at J to 6 bases, leaving 7 bases not matched to a gene. Germline-derived CDR1 and CDR2 are MNHEY and SVGEGT. The CDR3 here is CASSWSGTGSQPQHF. CDR3 DNA sequence: TGTGCCAGCAGTTGGTCCGGGACAGGGAGTCAGCCCCAGCATTTT.

This clonotype was observed a few times. The CDR3 region has the DNA TGTGCCAGTGGGAAGGTGGGGAATGAGCAGTTCTTC. Encoded protein: CASGKVGNEQFF. V is TRBV27 and J is TRBJ2-1; the D is unclear. This CDR3 comprises 12 residues. Trimming stripped 9 bases from V and 7 bases from J, with 13 bases between. CDR1 is MNHEY, CDR2 SMNVEV, per germline (reference sequence).

This clonotype occurred a few times. V is TRBV10-3 and J is TRBJ1-4, with D uncertain. This CDR3 has 15 residues. Germline V gene data show CDR1 as ENHRY and CDR2 as SYGVKD. Trimming took 10 bases from V and 6 from J, leaving 21 bases between them. CDR3 in amino acids: CATATSEAGYEKLFF. The CDR3 DNA reads TGTGCCACCGCAACATCGGAGGCGGGGTATGAAAAACTGTTTTTT.